The present T cell receptor beta chain was sequenced within a study of blood T cell repertoires in COVID-19. On the study more broadly: T cells, B-cell-depleted T cells, or PBMCs provided the cDNA or gDNA that served as material.

Authors' processing steps: Counts of nucleated cells, estimated from reference gene primer amplification, were obtained. Here immunoSEQ multiplex PCR was the method, and the copy in TCRdb shows in-frame clones only, minus some. The V and J calls and clone size come from that table; D and trimming were worked out from the DNA. Of 300,000 to 400,000 clones in the sample, 87% were seen once. In Seattle, patients joined the study during active infection and were tracked longitudinally. The specimen sequenced was peripheral blood. The sequence was collected from a man aged 25-45 years with COVID-19, enrolled during active disease.

The chain's CDR3 is CASTDRTSGESTDTQYF. The CDR3 bases are TGTGCCAGTACCGATAGGACTAGCGGTGAAAGCACAGATACGCAGTATTTT. J is TRBJ2-3 and V is TRBV19, with 10 positions matching TRBD2. Per germline, CDR1 LNHDA and CDR2 SQIVND (reference sequence). The CDR3 spans 17 residues. The junction had 10 bases not matched to a gene; V was cut back by 7 bases and J by 0 bases.